Sequencing of this T cell receptor (beta chain) was carried out in a study of naive and memory T cell subsets. Amplification of ligated cDNA took four PCR rounds with SP2 and nested alpha and beta constant primers. TCRdb fed the 5' RACE reads into MiXCR, producing one record per CDR3 protein. The sample has tens of thousands of distinct CDR3 sequences, roughly 7.5% seen once. TCR cDNA received a 3' ligated oligonucleotide that carried a UMI. Germline V gene data show CDR1 as SGHRS and CDR2 as YFSETQ. The CDR3 runs to 13 residues. Trimming shortened V by 3 bases and J by 3 bases, and 8 bases separated the two germline ends.

The sequence was collected from a female donor in good health. J is TRBJ2-3 and V is TRBV5-1, with a possible D match to TRBD2 (5 bases). CDR3 in amino acids: CASSSPGTDTQYF. CDR3 DNA sequence: TGCGCCAGCAGCTCGCCGGGGACAGATACGCAGTATTTT.